These 10 T cell receptor beta chains were sequenced from one sample in a study of OX40 agonist ivuxolimab in advanced cancers. The table came from immunoSEQ multiplex PCR; TCRdb's copy has only in-frame clones and leaves some out. Of some 83,000 clones in the sample, nearly 95% were seen once. The sequencing here drew on CD4+ or CD8+ T cells sorted from blood, taken in a trial of the OX40 agonist ivuxolimab. The receptor set was obtained from an adult with an advanced solid tumor such as melanoma, head and neck, liver or kidney cancer.

This clone came up once. The chain links TRBV29-1 to TRBJ1-2; D is undetermined. CDR3 length equals 12 residues. Per the germline V gene, CDR1 is SQVTM and CDR2 is ANQGSEA. The V and J ends lost 6 bases and 5 bases respectively, with 13 bases between them. CDR3 nucleotide sequence: TGCAGCGTGCTCGGGTCCCTGTATGGCTACACCTTC. This gives the protein CSVLGSLYGYTF. Together with reference TRBV29-1 and TRBJ1-2, the CDR3 gives the full variable domain: SAVISQKPSRDICQRGTSLTIQCQVDSQVTMMFWYRQQPGQSLTLIATANQGSEATYESGFVIDKFPISRPNLTFSTLTVSNMSPEDSSIYLCSVLGSLYGYTFGSGTRLTVV.

The chain couples TRBV29-1 to TRBJ2-2; 11 bases match TRBD2. V lost 7 bases, J lost 1 base, and 2 bases stayed unmatched. The CDR3 is 14 amino acids. Germline loops: CDR1 SQVTM, CDR2 ANQGSEA. The CDR3 DNA reads as TGCAGCGGGGGGACTAGCGGGAACACCGGGGAGCTGTTTTTT. This sequence encodes CSGGTSGNTGELFF.

The gene calls are TRBV10-3 and TRBJ2-1; 7 nucleotides match TRBD1. Germline V gives CDR1 ENHRY, CDR2 SYGVKD. The CDR3 length is 22 residues. The V and J ends lost 0 bases and 7 bases, in that order; junction bases with no gene match: 27. The CDR3 bases are TGTGCCATCAGTGAGTCAGATCCGTCCGAATGGCGAGACAGGGCGTTTCGGAATGAGCAGTTCTTC. Translating it yields CAISESDPSEWRDRAFRNEQFF.

V usage is TRBV5-5 and J usage is TRBJ1-6; tentative D call: TRBD1 (6 bases). Germline assignment: CDR1 SGHKS and CDR2 YYEKEE (reference sequence). Deletions cut 0 bases from V and 11 bases from J, with 15 bases between. The CDR3 sequence is 15 residues long. The CDR3 coding sequence is TGTGCCAGCAGCTTGGAGGGGGGGGATTTGGCACCCCTCCACTTT. As protein: CASSLEGGDLAPLHF.

V is TRBV11-2 and J is TRBJ2-2, with D tentatively TRBD1 or TRBD2 (5 bases each). Deletions cut 6 bases from V and 3 bases from J, with 14 bases between. The CDR3 has 15 amino acids. Germline CDR1 reads SGHAT; CDR2 reads FQNNGV. The DNA for the CDR3 is TGTGCCAGCAGGAGCGGCAGGGCTTACACCGGGGAGCTGTTTTTT. This translates into CASRSGRAYTGELFF.

The chain carries TRBV11-2 and TRBJ2-3, with 9 bases that match TRBD1. Germline loops: CDR1 SGHAT, CDR2 FQNNGV. CDR3 length: 15 residues. J was trimmed by 3 bases and V by 1 base; bases with no gene match: 2. The chain's CDR3 is CASSLGTGDTDTQYF. The CDR3 nucleotides are TGTGCCAGCAGCTTAGGGACAGGGGATACAGATACGCAGTATTTT. The entire variable domain, with the rest obtained from reference TRBV11-2 and TRBJ2-3, is as follows: EAGVAQSPRYKIIEKRQSVAFWCNPISGHATLYWYQQILGQGPKLLIQFQNNGVVDDSQLPKDRFSAERLKGVDSTLKIQPAKLEDSAVYLCASSLGTGDTDTQYFGPGTRLTVL.

The chain joins TRBV5-6 to TRBJ1-2; TRBD1 is a possible D gene (6 bases). Trimming took 2 bases from V and 4 from J, leaving 15 bases between them. The CDR3 runs to 15 residues. From germline, CDR1 is SGHDT and CDR2 YYEEEE. This chain's CDR3 is CASSLGGQVGYGYTF. CDR3 nucleotides: TGTGCCAGCAGCTTAGGGGGGCAGGTCGGCTATGGCTACACCTTC.

This clone was recorded once. This sequence joins TRBV7-9 and TRBJ2-3; no clear D. CDR1 and CDR2 (germline): SEHNR, FQNEAQ (reference sequence). The CDR3 sequence is 12 residues long. Trimming took 5 bases from V and 5 from J, leaving 8 bases between them. This chain's CDR3 is CASSPSLDTQYF. CDR3 in DNA: TGTGCCAGCAGCCCCTCGCTAGATACGCAGTATTTT.

This clone was detected once. V is TRBV29-1 and J is TRBJ1-2; D is perhaps TRBD1 (5 bases). Deletions cut 1 base from V and 1 base from J, with 16 bases between. Germline loops: CDR1 SQVTM, CDR2 ANQGSEA. The CDR3 covers 16 residues. This chain's CDR3 is CSVEVPPGTVNYGYTF. In DNA form, the CDR3 reads TGCAGCGTTGAAGTTCCACCCGGGACGGTTAACTATGGCTACACCTTC.

The chain links TRBV2 to TRBJ2-1, with unresolved D. The V and J ends lost 5 bases and 2 bases respectively, with 16 bases between them. Germline V lookup: CDR1 SNHLY, CDR2 FYNNEI. The CDR3 is 16 residues long. CDR3 sequence: CASSYTTASTYNEQFF. Written as DNA, the CDR3 is TGTGCCAGCAGTTATACTACCGCTTCGACCTACAATGAGCAGTTCTTC.